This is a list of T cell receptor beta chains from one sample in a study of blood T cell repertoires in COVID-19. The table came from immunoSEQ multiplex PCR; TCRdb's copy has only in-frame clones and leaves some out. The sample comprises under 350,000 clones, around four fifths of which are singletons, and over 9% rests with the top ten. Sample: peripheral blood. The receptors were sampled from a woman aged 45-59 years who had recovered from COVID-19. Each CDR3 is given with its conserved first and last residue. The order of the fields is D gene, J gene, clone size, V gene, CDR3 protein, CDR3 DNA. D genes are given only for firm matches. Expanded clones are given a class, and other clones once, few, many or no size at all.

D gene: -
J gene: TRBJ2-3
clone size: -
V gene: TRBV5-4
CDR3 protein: CASSRGAGALTDTQYF
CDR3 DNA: TGTGCCAGCAGCCGGGGGGCAGGGGCTCTCACAGATACGCAGTATTTT

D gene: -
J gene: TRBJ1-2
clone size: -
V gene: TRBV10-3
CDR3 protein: CATRGFDGYTF
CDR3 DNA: TGTGCCACTCGGGGGTTCGATGGCTACACCTTC

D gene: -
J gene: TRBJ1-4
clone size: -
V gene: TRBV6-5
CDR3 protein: CASIYGATNEKLFF
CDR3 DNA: TGTGCCAGCATCTACGGTGCAACTAATGAAAAACTGTTTTTT

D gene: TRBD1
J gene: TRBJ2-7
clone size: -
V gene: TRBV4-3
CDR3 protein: CASSQTDRGHEQYF
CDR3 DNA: TGCGCCAGCAGCCAGACGGACAGGGGCCACGAGCAGTACTTC

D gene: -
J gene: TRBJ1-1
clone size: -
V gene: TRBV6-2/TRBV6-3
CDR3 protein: CASSPNRVWNTEAFF
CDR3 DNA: TGTGCCAGCAGCCCTAACAGGGTTTGGAACACTGAAGCTTTCTTT

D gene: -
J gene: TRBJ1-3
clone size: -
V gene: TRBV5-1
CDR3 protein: CASSLGQPSGNTIYF
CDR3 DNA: TGCGCCAGCAGCTTGGGACAACCCTCTGGAAACACCATATATTTT

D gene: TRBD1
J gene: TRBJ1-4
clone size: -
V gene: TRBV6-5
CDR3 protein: CASNPDRGLFEKLFF
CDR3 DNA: TGTGCCAGCAATCCAGACAGGGGGTTGTTTGAAAAACTGTTTTTT

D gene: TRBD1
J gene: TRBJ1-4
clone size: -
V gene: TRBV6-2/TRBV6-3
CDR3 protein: CASSYPTGQEDEGKLFF
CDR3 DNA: TGTGCCAGCAGTTACCCAACGGGACAGGAAGACGAGGGAAAACTGTTTTTT

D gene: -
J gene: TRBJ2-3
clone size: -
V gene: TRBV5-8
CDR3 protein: CASIRSGETDTQYF
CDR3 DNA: TGTGCCAGCATCCGTTCAGGGGAAACAGATACGCAGTATTTT

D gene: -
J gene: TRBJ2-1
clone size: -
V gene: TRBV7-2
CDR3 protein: CASSPGGGEQFF
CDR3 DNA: TGTGCCAGCAGCCCGGGGGGCGGCGAGCAGTTCTTC

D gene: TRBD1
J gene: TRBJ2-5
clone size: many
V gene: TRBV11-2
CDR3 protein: CASSLDTRQGGQETQYF
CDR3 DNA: TGTGCCAGCAGCTTAGATACACGACAGGGCGGCCAAGAGACCCAGTACTTC

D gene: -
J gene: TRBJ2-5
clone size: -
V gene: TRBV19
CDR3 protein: CASSRLEGETQYF
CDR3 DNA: TGTGCCAGTAGTAGACTAGAGGGAGAGACCCAGTACTTC

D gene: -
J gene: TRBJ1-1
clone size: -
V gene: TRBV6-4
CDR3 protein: CASSDAKVRTEAFF
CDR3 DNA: TGTGCCAGCAGTGACGCAAAAGTCAGGACTGAAGCTTTCTTT

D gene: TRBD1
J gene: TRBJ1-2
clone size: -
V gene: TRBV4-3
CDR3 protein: CASSPRTGVYTF
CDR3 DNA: TGCGCCAGCAGCCCTAGGACAGGGGTCTACACCTTC

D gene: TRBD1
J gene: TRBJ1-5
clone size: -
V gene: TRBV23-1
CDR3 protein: CASSQIELRDSRACSNQPQHF
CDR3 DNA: TGCGCCAGCAGTCAAATCGAACTCCGGGACAGCCGAGCGTGTAGCAATCAGCCCCAGCATTTT

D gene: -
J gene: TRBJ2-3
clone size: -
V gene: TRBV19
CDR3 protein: CASSMGLGQTDTQYF
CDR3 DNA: TGTGCCAGTAGTATGGGGCTAGGGCAGACAGATACGCAGTATTTT

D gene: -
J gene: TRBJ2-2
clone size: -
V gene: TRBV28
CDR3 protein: CASSLGLKTGELFF
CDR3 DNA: TGTGCCAGCAGTTTAGGACTCAAAACCGGGGAGCTGTTTTTT

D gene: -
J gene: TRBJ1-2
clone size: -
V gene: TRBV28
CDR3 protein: CASSLPLRRNGYTF
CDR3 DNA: TGTGCCAGCAGTCTCCCCCTAAGGAGAAATGGCTACACCTTC

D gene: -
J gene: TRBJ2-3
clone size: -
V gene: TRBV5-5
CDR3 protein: CASSKGERTDTQYF
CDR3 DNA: TGTGCCAGCAGCAAAGGAGAACGCACAGATACGCAGTATTTT

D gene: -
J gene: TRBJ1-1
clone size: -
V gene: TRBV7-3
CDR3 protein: CASSPGAFF
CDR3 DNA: TGTGCCAGCAGCCCCGGAGCTTTCTTT